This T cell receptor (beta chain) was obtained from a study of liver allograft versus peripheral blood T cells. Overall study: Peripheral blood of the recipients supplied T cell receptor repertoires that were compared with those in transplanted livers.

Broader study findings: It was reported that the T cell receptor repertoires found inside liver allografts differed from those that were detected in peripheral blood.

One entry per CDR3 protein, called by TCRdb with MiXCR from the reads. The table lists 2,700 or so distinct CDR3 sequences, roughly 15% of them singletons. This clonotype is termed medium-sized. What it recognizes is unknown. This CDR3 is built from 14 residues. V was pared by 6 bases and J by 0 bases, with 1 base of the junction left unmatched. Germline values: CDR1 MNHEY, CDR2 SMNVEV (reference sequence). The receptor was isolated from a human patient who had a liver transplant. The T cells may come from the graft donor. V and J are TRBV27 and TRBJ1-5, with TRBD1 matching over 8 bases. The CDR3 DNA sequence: TGTGCCAGCAGAACAGGGGGTAGCAATCAGCCCCAGCATTTT. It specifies CASRTGGSNQPQHF.